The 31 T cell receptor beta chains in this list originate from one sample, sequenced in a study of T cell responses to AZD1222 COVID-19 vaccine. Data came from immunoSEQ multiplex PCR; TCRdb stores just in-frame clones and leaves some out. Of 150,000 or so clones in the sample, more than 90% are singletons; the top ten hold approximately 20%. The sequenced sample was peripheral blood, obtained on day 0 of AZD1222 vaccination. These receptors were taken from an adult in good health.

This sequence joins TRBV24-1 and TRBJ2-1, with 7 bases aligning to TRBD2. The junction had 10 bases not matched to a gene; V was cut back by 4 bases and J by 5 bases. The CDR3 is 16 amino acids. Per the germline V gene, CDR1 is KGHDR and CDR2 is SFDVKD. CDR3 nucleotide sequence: TGTGCCACCAGTGACCTCGGACTAGGAGAGGACAATGAGCAGTTCTTC. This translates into CATSDLGLGEDNEQFF.

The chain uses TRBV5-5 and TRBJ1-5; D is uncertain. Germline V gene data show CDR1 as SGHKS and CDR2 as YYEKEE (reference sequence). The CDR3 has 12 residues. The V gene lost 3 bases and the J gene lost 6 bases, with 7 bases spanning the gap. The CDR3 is CASSSASQPQHF. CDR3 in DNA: TGTGCCAGCAGCTCAGCCTCTCAGCCCCAGCATTTT.

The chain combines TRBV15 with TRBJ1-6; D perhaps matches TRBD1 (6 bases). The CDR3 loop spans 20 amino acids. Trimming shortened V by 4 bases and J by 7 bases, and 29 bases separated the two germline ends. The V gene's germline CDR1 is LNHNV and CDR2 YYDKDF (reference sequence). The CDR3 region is CATSNDRGLGLSDPNSPLHF. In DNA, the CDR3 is TGTGCCACCAGCAATGACCGGGGGCTTGGGCTTTCAGACCCAAATTCACCCCTCCACTTT.

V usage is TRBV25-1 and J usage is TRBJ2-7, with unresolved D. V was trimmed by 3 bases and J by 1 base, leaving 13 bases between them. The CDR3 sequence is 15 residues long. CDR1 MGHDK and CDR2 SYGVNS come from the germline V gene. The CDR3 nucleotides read TGTGCCAGCAGTGACCTCCCGGACGGATCCTACGAGCAGTACTTC. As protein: CASSDLPDGSYEQYF.

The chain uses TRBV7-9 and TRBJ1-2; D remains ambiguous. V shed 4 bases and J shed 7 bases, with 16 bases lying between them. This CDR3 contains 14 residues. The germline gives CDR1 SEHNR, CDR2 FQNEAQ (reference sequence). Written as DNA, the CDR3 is TGTGCCAGCAGCTCCGTCTCATCGGCGGGTGGCTACACCTTC. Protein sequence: CASSSVSSAGGYTF.

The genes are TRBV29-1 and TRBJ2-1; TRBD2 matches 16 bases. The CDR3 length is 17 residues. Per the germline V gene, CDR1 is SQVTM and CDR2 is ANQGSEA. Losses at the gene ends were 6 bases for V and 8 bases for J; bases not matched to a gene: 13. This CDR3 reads CSVPPRWGTSGRDEQFF. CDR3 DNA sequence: TGCAGCGTCCCTCCCCGGTGGGGGACTAGCGGGAGGGATGAGCAGTTCTTC.

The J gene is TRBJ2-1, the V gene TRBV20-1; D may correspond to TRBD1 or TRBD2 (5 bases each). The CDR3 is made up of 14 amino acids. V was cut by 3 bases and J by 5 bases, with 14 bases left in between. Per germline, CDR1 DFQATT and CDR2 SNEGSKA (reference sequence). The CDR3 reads CSASRDGPNNEQFF. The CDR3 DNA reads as TGCAGTGCTAGTCGGGACGGACCAAACAATGAGCAGTTCTTC.

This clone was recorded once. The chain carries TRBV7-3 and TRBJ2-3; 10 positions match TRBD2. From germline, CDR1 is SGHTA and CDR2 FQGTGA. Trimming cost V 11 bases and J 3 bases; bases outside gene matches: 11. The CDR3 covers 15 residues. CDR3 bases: TGTGCCTATCCGGGCAGGACTAGCGGAACAGATACGCAGTATTTT. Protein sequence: CAYPGRTSGTDTQYF.

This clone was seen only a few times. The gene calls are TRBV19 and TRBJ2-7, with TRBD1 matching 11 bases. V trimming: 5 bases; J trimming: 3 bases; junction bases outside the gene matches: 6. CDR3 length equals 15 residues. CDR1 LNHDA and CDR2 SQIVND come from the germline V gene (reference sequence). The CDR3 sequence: CASSPAGTGGYEQYF. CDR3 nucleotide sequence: TGTGCCAGTAGTCCAGCCGGGACAGGGGGCTACGAGCAGTACTTC. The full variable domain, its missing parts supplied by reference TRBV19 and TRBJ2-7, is DGGITQSPKYLFRKEGQNVTLSCEQNLNHDAMYWYRQDPGQGLRLIYYSQIVNDFQKGDIAEGYSVSREKKESFPLTVTSAQKNPTAFYLCASSPAGTGGYEQYFGPGTRLTVT.

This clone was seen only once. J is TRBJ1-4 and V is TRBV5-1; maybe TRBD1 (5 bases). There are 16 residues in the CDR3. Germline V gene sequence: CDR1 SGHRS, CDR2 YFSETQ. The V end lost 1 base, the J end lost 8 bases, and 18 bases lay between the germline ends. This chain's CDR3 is CASSLSQARQNEKLFF. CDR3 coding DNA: TGCGCCAGCAGCTTGTCGCAGGCCCGACAGAACGAAAAACTGTTTTTT.

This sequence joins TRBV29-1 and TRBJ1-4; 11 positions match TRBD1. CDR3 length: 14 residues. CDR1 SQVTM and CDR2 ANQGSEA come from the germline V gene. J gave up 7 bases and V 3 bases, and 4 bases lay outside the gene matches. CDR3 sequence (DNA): TGCAGCGTTGATTCCGGGACAGGGGGTGAAAAACTGTTTTTT. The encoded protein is CSVDSGTGGEKLFF. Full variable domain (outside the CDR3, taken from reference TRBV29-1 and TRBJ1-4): SAVISQKPSRDICQRGTSLTIQCQVDSQVTMMFWYRQQPGQSLTLIATANQGSEATYESGFVIDKFPISRPNLTFSTLTVSNMSPEDSSIYLCSVDSGTGGEKLFFGSGTQLSVL.

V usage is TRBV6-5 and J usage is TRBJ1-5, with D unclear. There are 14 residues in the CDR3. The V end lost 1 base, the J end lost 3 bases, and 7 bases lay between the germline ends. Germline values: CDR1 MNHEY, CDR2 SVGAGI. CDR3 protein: CASSYLGSNQPQHF. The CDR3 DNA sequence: TGTGCCAGCAGTTACTTAGGCTCCAATCAGCCCCAGCATTTT.

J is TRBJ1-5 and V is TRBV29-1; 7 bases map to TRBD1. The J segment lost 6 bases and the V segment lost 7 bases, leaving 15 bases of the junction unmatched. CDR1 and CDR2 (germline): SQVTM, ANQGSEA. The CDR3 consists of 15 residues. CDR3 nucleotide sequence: TGCAGCGCCCGCGAGCGACAGGGTTATTCTCAGCCCCAGCATTTT. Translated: CSARERQGYSQPQHF.

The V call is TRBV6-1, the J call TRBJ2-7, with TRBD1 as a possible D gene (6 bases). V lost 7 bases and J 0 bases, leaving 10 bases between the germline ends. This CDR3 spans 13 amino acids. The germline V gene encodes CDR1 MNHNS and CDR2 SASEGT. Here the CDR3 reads CASMTDSSYEQYF. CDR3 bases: TGTGCCAGCATGACGGACAGCTCCTACGAGCAGTACTTC.

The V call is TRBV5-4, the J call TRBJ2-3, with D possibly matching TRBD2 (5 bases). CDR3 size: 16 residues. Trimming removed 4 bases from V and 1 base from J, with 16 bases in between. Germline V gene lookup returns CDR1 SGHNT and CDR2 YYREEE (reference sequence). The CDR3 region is CASSTLGDGRTDTQYF. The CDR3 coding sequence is TGTGCCAGCAGCACGCTGGGAGACGGACGCACAGATACGCAGTATTTT.

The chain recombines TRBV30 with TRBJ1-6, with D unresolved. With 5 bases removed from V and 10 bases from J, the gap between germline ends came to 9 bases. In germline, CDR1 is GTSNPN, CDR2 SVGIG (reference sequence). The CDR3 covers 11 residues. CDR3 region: CAWEAESPLHF. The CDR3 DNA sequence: TGTGCCTGGGAAGCGGAATCACCCCTCCACTTT.

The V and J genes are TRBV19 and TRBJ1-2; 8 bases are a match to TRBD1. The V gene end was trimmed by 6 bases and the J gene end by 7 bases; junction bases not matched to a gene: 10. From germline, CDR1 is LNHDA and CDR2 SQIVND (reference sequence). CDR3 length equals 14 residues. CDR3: CASSRDRLSPGYTF. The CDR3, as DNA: TGTGCCAGTAGCCGGGACAGGTTGTCTCCTGGCTACACCTTC.

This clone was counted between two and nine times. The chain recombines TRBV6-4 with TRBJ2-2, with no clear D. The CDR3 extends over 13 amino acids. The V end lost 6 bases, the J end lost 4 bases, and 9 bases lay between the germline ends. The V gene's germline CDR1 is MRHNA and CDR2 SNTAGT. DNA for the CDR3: TGTGCCAGCAGGGCAGTGGGCACCGGGGAGCTGTTTTTT. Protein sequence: CASRAVGTGELFF.

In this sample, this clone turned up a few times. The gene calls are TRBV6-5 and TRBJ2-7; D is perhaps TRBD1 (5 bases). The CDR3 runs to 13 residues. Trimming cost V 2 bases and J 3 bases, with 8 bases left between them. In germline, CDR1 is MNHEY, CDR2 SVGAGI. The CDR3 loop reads CASSYRQFYEQYF. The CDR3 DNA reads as TGTGCCAGCAGTTACAGACAGTTCTACGAGCAGTACTTC.

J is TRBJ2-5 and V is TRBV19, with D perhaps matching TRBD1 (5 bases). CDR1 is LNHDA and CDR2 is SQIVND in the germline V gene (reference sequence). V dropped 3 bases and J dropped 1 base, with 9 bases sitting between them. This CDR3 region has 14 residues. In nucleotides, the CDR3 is TGTGCCAGTAGTATTCAGGGTAGCCAAGAGACCCAGTACTTC. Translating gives CASSIQGSQETQYF.

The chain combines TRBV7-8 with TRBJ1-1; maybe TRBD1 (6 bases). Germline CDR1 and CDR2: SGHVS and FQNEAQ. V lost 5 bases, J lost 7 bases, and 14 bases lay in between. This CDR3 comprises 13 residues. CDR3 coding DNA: TGTGCCAGCAGCCCCACCAGACAGGATGAAGCTTTCTTT. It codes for CASSPTRQDEAFF.

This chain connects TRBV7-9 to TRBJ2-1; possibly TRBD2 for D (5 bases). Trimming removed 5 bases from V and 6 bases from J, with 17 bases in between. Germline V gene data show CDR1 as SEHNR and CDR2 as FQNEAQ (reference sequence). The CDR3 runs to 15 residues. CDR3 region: CASSRTSNPRNEQFF. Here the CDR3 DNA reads TGTGCCAGCAGCCGAACTAGTAATCCTCGCAATGAGCAGTTCTTC.

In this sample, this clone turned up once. The CDR3 loop is CASIGGLYGYTF. The CDR3 region has the DNA TGTGCCAGCATCGGGGGGCTGTATGGCTACACCTTC. The rearrangement links TRBV2 to TRBJ1-2; tentative D call: TRBD1 (6 bases). Germline CDR1 SNHLY, CDR2 FYNNEI. The CDR3 runs to 12 residues. Trimming removed 7 bases at V and 5 bases at J, with 11 bases between.

The CDR3 nucleotides read TGTGCCAGCAGCCCCTCACGCACTGAAGCTTTCTTT. This encodes CASSPSRTEAFF. The J gene is TRBJ1-1, the V gene TRBV12-3 or TRBV12-4; D unresolved. This CDR3 comprises 12 residues. V lost 6 bases and J lost 4, with 9 bases in between.

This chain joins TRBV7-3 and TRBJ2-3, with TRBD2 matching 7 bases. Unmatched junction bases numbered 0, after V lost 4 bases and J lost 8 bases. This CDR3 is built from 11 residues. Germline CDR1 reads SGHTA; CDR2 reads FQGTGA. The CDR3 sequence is CASSSGGTQYF. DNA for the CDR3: TGTGCCAGCAGCTCGGGAGGTACGCAGTATTTT.

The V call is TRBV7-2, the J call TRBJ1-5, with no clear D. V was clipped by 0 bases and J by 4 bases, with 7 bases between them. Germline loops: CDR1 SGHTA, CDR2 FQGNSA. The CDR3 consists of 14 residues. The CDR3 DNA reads TGTGCCAGCAGCTTAGCCATGGGAAATCAGCCCCAGCATTTT. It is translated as CASSLAMGNQPQHF.

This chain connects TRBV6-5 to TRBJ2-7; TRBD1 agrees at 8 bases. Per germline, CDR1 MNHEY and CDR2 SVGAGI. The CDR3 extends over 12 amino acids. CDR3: CATQGASYEQYF. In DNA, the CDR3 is TGTGCTACCCAGGGGGCTTCCTACGAGCAGTACTTC.

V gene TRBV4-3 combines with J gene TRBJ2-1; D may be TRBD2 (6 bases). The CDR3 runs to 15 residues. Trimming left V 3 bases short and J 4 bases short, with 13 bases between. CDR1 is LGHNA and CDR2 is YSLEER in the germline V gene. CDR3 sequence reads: CASSQEGSGYNEQFF. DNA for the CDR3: TGCGCCAGCAGCCAGGAGGGGTCAGGGTACAATGAGCAGTTCTTC.

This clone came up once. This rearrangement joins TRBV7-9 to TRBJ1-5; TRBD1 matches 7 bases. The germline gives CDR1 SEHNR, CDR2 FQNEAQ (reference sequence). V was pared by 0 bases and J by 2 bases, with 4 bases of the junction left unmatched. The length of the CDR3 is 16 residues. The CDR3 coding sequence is TGTGCCAGCAGCTTAGCAGGGGGCGTCGGCAATCAGCCCCAGCATTTT. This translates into CASSLAGGVGNQPQHF.

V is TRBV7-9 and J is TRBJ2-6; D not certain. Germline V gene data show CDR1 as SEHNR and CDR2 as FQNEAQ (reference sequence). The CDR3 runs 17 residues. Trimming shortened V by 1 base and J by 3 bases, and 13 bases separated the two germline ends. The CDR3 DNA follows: TGTGCCAGCAGCTTAGTTGCAGTGGAAGGTGGGGCCAACGTCCTGACTTTC. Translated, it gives CASSLVAVEGGANVLTF.

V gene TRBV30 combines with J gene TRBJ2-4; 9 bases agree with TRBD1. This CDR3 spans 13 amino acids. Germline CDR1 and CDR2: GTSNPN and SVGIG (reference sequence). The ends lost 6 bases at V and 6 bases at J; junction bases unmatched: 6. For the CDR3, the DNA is TGTGCCTGTCCGGGACAGGGCTCAAACATTCAGTACTTC. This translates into CACPGQGSNIQYF.